What follows describes a single T cell receptor beta chain. No antigen is known for it. CDR1 and CDR2 from the germline V gene are SEHNR and FQNEAQ (reference sequence). V shed 5 bases, J shed 2 bases, and the junction held 5 bases outside the gene matches. The CDR3 extends over 15 amino acids. The record originates from a study of cytomegalovirus exposure and HLA in healthy donors. Study in general: The Caucasian-associated ancestry cluster contained about 80% of the approximately 400 genotyped donors.

The study's findings and limits: Other equally common chains were less clonally expanded than HLA-associated TCR beta chains, a later analysis showed.

The primer mix had 60 Vbeta and 13 Jbeta primers. Some clones are missing from TCRdb's copy, which holds only in-frame ones; the method was immunoSEQ multiplex PCR. In the table there are about 180,000 clones, almost 85% of which are singletons. J is TRBJ1-4 and V is TRBV7-9; 7 nucleotides align to TRBD1. Sequencing input: PBMCs. This TCR was sampled from a woman aged 45-59 years in good health and CMV-seronegative. The CDR3 DNA reads TGTGCCAGCAGCGCCCCGACAGGGACTAATGAAAAACTGTTTTTT. The encoded protein is CASSAPTGTNEKLFF.